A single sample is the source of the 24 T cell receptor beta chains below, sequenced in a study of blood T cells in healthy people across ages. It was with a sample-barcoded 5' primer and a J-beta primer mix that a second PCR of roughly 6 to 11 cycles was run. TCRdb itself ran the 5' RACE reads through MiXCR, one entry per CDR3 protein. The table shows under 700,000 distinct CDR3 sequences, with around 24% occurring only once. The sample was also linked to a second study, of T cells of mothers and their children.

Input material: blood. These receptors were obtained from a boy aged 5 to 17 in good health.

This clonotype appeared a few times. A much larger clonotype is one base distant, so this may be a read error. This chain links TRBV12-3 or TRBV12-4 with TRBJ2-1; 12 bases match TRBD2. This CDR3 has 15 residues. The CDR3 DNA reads TGTGCCGGCAGCCTACTAGCGGGAGGATACAATGAGCAGTTCTTC. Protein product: CAGSLLAGGYNEQFF.

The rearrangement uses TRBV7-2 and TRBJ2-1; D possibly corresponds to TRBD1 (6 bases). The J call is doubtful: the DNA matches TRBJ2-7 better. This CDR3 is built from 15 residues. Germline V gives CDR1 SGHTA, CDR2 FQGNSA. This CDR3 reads CASSPQGLAPYEQYF. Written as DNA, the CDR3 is TGTGCCAGCAGCCCCCAGGGGCTAGCACCCTACGAGCAGTACTTC.

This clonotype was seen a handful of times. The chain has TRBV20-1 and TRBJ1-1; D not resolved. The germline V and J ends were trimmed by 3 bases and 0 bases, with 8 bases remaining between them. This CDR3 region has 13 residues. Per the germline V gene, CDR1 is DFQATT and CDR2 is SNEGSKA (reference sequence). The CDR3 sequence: CSARSGMNTEAFF. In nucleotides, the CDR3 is TGCAGTGCTAGGTCAGGCATGAACACTGAAGCTTTCTTT.

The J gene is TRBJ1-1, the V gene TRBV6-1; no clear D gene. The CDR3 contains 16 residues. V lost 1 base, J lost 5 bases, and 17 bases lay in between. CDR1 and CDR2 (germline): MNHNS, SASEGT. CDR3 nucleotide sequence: TGTGCCAGCAGTGAAGTTTCGGGCGTTACAAGGACTGAAGCTTTCTTT. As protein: CASSEVSGVTRTEAFF.

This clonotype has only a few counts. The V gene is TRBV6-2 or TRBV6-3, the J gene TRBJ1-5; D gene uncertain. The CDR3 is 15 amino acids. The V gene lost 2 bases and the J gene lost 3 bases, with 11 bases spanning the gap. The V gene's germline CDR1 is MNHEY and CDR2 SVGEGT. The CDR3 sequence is CASSYRAGPNQPQHF. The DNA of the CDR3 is TGTGCCAGCAGTTACCGGGCAGGACCCAATCAGCCCCAGCATTTT.

The CDR3 nucleotides read TGTGCCAGCAGACGAGCGGGAAGCGGGGGGAAAGAGACCCAGTACTTC. Protein sequence: CASRRAGSGGKETQYF. V usage is TRBV11-2 and J usage is TRBJ2-5; 9 bases are shared with TRBD2. The CDR3 extends over 16 amino acids. The trim removed 6 bases at V and 3 bases at J, leaving 11 bases unmatched. Germline loops: CDR1 SGHAT, CDR2 FQNNGV. The full variable domain, completed using reference TRBV11-2 and TRBJ2-5, is EAGVAQSPRYKIIEKRQSVAFWCNPISGHATLYWYQQILGQGPKLLIQFQNNGVVDDSQLPKDRFSAERLKGVDSTLKIQPAKLEDSAVYLCASRRAGSGGKETQYFGPGTRLLVL.

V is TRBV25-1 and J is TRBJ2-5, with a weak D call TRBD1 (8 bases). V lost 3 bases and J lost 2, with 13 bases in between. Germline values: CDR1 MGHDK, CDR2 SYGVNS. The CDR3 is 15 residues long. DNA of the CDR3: TGTGCCAGCAGTGATTACAGGGGGGGGCAAGAGACCCAGTACTTC. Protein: CASSDYRGGQETQYF. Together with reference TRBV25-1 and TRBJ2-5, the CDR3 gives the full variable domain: EADIYQTPRYLVIGTGKKITLECSQTMGHDKMYWYQQDPGMELHLIHYSYGVNSTEKGDLSSESTVSRIRTEHFPLTLESARPSHTSQYLCASSDYRGGQETQYFGPGTRLLVL.

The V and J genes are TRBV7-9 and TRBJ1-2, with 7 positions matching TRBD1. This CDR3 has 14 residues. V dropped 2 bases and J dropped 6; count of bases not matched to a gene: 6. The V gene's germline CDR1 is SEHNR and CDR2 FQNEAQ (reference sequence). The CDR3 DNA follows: TGTGCCAGCAGCTTACCAGGGGGAAAAGATGGCTACACCTTC. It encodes CASSLPGGKDGYTF.

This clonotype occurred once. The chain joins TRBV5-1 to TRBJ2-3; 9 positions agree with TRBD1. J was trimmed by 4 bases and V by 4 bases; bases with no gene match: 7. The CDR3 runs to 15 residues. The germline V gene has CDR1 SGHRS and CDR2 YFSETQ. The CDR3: CASSMGTGSSDTQYF. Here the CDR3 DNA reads TGCGCCAGCAGCATGGGGACAGGGAGTTCAGATACGCAGTATTTT.

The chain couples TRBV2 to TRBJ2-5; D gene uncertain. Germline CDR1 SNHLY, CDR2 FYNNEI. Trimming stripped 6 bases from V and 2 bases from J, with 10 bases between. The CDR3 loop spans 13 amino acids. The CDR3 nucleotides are TGTGCCAGCAGGGCGGACGGGCAAGAGACCCAGTACTTC. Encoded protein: CASRADGQETQYF.

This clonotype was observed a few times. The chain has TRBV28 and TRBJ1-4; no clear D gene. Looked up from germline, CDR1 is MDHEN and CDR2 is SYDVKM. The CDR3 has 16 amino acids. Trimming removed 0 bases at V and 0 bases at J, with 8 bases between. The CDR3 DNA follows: TGTGCCAGCAGTTTATGGGACGGCTCAACTAATGAAAAACTGTTTTTT. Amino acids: CASSLWDGSTNEKLFF. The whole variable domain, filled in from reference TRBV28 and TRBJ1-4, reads DVKVTQSSRYLVKRTGEKVFLECVQDMDHENMFWYRQDPGLGLRLIYFSYDVKMKEKGDIPEGYSVSREKKERFSLILESASTNQTSMYLCASSLWDGSTNEKLFFGSGTQLSVL.

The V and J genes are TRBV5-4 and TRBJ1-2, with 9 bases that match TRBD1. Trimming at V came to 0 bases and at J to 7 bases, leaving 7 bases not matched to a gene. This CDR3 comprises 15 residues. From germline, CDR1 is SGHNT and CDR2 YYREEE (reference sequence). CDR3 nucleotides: TGTGCCAGCAGCTTGGCGGGACAGGGAGATTTTGGCTACACCTTC. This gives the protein CASSLAGQGDFGYTF.

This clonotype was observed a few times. In DNA, the CDR3 is TGCGCCAGCAGACAGGGGCCCCTGGGTGAGCAGTTCTTC. Its protein is CASRQGPLGEQFF. V usage is TRBV4-3 and J usage is TRBJ2-1; 7 bases line up with TRBD1. There are 13 residues in the CDR3. Germline V CDR1 and CDR2: LGHNA, YSLEER. The V segment lost 6 bases and the J segment 9 bases; nucleotides outside the gene matches: 8.

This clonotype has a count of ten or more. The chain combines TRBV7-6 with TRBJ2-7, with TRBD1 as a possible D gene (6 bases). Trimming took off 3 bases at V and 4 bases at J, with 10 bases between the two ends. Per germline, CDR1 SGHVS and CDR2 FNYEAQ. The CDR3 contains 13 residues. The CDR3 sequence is CASSFARGYEQYF. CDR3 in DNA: TGTGCCAGCAGCTTTGCCAGGGGATACGAGCAGTACTTC.

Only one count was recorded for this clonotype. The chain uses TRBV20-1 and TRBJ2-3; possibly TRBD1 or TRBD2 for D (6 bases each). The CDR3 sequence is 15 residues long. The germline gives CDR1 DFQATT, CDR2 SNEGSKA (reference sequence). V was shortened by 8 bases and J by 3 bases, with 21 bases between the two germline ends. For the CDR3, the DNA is TGCAGTTACAAGGGGGAGGCCCGAGGGACAGATACGCAGTATTTT. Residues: CSYKGEARGTDTQYF.

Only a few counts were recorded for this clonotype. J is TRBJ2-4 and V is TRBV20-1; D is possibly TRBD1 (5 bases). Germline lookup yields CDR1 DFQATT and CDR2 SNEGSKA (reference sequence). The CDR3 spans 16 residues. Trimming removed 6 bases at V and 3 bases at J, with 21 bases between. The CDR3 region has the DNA TGCAGTGCAACGCCAGGGTTTGGGGAAAACAAAAACATTCAGTACTTC. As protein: CSATPGFGENKNIQYF.

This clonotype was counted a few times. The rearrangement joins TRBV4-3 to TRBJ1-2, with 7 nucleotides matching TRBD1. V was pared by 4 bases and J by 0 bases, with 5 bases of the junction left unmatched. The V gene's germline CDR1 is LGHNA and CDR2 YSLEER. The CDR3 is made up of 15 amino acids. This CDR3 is CASSRTGTANYGYTF. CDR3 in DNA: TGCGCCAGCAGCCGAACCGGGACAGCTAACTATGGCTACACCTTC.

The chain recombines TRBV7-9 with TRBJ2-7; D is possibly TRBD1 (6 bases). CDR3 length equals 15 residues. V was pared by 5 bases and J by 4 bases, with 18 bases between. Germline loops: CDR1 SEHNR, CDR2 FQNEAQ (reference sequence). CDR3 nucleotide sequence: TGTGCCAGCAGCCTAACCGGGACACCTTGGTACGAGCAGTACTTC. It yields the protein CASSLTGTPWYEQYF.

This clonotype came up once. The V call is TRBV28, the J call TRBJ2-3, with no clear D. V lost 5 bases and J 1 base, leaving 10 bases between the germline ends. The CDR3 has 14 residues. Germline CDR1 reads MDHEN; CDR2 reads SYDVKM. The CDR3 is CASSPRVRTDTQYF. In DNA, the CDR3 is TGTGCCAGCAGTCCCCGGGTCCGCACAGATACGCAGTATTTT.

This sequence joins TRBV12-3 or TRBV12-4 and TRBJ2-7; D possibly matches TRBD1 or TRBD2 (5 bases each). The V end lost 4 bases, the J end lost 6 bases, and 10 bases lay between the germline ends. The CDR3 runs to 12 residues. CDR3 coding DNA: TGTGCCAGCAGTTACCCGGGGCTCGAGCAGTACTTC. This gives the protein CASSYPGLEQYF.

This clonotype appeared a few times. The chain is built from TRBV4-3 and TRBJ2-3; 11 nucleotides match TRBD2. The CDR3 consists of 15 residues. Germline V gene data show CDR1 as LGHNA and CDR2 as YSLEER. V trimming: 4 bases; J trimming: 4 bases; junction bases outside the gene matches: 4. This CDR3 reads CASSPSTSGADTQYF. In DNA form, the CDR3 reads TGCGCCAGCAGCCCCTCGACTAGCGGGGCAGATACGCAGTATTTT.

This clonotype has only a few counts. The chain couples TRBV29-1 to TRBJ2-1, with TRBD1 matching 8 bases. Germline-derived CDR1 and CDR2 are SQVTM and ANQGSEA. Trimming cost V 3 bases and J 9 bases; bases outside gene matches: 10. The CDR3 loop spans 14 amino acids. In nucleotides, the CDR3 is TGCAGCGTTGAGTTGGACAGGGTTGGGACTGAGCAGTTCTTC. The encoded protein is CSVELDRVGTEQFF.

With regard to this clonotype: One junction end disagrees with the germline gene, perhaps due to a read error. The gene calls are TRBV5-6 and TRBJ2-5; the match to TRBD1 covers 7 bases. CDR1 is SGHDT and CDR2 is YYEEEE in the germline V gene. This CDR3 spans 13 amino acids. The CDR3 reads CAGSLTGWETQYF. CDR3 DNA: TGTGCCGGCAGCTTGACAGGGTGGGAGACCCAGTACTTC.

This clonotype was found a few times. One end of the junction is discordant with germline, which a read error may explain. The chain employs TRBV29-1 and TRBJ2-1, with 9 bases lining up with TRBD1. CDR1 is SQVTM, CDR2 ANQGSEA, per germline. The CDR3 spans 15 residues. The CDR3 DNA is TGCAGCGTGAGGGGGCCGGGACAGGGCTACAACGAGCAGTTCTTC. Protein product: CSVRGPGQGYNEQFF.